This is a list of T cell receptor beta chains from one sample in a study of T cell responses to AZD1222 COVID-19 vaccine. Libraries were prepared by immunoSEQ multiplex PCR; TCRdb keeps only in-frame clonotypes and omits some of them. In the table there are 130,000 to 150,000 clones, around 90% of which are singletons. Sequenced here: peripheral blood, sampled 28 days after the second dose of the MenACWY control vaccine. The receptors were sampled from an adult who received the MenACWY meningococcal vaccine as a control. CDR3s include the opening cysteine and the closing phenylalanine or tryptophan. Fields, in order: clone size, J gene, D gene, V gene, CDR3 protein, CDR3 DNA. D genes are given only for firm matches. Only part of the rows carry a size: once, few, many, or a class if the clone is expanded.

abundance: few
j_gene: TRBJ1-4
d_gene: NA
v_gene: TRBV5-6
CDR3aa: CASSSGPLGEKLFF
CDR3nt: TGTGCCAGCAGCTCGGGACCCTTGGGGGAAAAACTGTTTTTT

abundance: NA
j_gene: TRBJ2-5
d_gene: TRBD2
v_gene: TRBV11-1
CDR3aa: CASSLRTSGPETQYF
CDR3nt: TGTGCCAGCAGCCTTAGGACTAGCGGGCCGGAGACCCAGTACTTC

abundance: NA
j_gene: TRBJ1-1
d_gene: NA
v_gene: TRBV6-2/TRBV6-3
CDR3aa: CASSYGGESTEAFF
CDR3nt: TGTGCCAGCAGTTATGGAGGGGAATCCACTGAAGCTTTCTTT

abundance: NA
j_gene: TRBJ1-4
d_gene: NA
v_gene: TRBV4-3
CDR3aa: CASSQRLGGMDEKLFF
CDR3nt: TGCGCCAGCAGCCAACGGCTCGGGGGAATGGATGAAAAACTGTTTTTT

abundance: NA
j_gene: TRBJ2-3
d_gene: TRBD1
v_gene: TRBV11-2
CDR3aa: CASSPAGQGTQYF
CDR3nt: TGTGCCAGCAGCCCGGCCGGACAGGGGACGCAGTATTTT

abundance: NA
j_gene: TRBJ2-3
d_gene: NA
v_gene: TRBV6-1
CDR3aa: CASSEAWDPLRSDTQYF
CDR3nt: TGTGCCAGCAGTGAAGCGTGGGACCCACTCCGGTCAGATACGCAGTATTTT

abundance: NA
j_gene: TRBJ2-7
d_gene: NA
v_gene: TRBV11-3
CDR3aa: CASSLERGSSYEQYF
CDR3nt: TGTGCCAGCAGCTTAGAACGGGGGTCCTCCTACGAGCAGTACTTC

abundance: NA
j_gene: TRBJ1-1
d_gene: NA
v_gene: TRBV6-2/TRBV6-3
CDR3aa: CASSYSRGDTEAFF
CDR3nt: TGTGCCAGCAGTTACTCTAGGGGGGACACTGAAGCTTTCTTT

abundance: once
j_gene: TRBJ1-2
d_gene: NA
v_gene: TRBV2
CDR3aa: CASSESAGPGYGYTF
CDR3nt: TGTGCCAGCAGTGAAAGCGCGGGCCCGGGATATGGCTACACCTTC

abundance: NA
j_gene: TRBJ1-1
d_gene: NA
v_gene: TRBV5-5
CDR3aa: CASSIIPNTEAFF
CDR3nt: TGTGCCAGCAGCATCATACCGAACACTGAAGCTTTCTTT

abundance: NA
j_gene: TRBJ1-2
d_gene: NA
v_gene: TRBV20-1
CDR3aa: CSARPQAGYTF
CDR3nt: TGCAGTGCTAGACCGCAGGCTGGCTACACCTTC

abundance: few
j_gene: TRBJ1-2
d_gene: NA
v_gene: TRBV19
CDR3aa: CASSIGPRDGFYGYTF
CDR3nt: TGTGCCAGTAGTATAGGCCCCCGGGACGGGTTCTATGGCTACACCTTC

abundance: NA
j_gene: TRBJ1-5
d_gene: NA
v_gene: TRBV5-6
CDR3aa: CASSYTDGYSNQPQHF
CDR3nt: TGTGCCAGCAGTTATACGGACGGCTACAGCAATCAGCCCCAGCATTTT

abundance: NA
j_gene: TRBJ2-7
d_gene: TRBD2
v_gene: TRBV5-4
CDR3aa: CASSLDAGGRNEQYF
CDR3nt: TGTGCCAGCAGCTTGGATGCGGGAGGGAGGAACGAGCAGTACTTC

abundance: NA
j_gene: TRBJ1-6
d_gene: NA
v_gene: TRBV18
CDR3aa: CASSPRENNSPLHF
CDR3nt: TGTGCCAGCTCACCACGAGAGAATAATTCACCCCTCCACTTT

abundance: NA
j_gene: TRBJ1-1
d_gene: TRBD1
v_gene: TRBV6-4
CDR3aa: CASRATGGRSTEAFF
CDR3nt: TGTGCCAGCAGGGCGACAGGGGGCAGAAGCACTGAAGCTTTCTTT

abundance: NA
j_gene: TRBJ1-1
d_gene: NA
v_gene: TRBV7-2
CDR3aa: CASSPQTNTEAFF
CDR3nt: TGTGCCAGCAGCCCTCAGACGAACACTGAAGCTTTCTTT

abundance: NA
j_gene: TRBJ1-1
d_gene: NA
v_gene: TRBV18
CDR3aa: CASSPEANTEAFF
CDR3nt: TGTGCCAGCTCACCCGAGGCGAACACTGAAGCTTTCTTT

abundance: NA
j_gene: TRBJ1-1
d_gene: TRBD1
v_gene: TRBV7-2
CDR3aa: CASSLDRPLTETEAFF
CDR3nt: TGTGCCAGCAGCTTGGACAGGCCCCTGACGGAGACTGAAGCTTTCTTT

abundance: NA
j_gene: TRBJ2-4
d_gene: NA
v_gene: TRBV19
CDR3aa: CASSVTVQENIQYF
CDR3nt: TGTGCCAGTAGCGTGACAGTCCAGGAAAACATTCAGTACTTC

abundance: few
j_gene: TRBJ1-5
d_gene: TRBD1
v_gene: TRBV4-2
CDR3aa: CASSQAGQGGQPQHF
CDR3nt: TGTGCCAGCAGCCAGGCCGGACAGGGGGGACAGCCCCAGCATTTT

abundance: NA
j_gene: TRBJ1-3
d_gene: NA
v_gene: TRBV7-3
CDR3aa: CASSLNEADTIYF
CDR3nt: TGTGCCAGCAGCTTAAACGAAGCGGACACCATATATTTT

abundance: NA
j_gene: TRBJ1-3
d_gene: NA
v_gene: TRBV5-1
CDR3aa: CASRPQGPGNTIYF
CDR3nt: TGCGCCAGCAGACCCCAGGGTCCTGGAAACACCATATATTTT

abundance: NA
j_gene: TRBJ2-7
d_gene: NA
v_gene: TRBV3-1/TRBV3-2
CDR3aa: CASSQAWGGGNGEQYF
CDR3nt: TGTGCCAGCAGCCAAGCCTGGGGAGGAGGGAATGGCGAGCAGTACTTC

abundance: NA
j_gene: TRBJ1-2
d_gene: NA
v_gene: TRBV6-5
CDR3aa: CASVDDPTGGYGYTF
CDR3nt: TGTGCCAGCGTGGATGACCCGACAGGCGGGTATGGCTACACCTTC

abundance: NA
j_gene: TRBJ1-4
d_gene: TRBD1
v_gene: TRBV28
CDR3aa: CASSLPQGAREKLFF
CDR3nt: TGTGCCAGCAGTTTACCACAGGGGGCGCGGGAAAAACTGTTTTTT

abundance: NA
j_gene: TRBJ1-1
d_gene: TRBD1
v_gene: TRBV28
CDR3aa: CASSVTGGQVAEAFF
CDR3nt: TGTGCCAGCAGCGTAACAGGGGGCCAGGTGGCTGAAGCTTTCTTT

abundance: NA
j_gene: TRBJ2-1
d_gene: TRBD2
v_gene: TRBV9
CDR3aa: CASSDSGMQFF
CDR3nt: TGTGCCAGCAGCGATAGCGGGATGCAGTTCTTC

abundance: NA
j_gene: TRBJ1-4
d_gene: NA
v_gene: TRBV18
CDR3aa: CASSQGQAANEKLFF
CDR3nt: TGTGCCAGCTCACAAGGGCAGGCAGCTAATGAAAAACTGTTTTTT

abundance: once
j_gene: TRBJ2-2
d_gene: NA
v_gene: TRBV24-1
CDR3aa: CATSDENTGELFF
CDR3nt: TGTGCCACCAGTGACGAGAACACCGGGGAGCTGTTTTTT

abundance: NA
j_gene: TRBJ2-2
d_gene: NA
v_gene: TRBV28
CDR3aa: CASSGGQEGTGELFF
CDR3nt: TGTGCCAGCAGTGGGGGGCAGGAAGGCACCGGGGAGCTGTTTTTT

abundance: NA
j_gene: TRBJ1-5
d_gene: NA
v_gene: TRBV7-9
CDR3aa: CASSLDGNQPQHF
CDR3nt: TGTGCCAGCAGCTTGGACGGCAATCAGCCCCAGCATTTT

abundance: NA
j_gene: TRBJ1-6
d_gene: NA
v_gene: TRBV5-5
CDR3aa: CASSLEPGRNSPLHF
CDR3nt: TGTGCCAGCAGCTTGGAGCCAGGGCGTAATTCACCCCTCCACTTT

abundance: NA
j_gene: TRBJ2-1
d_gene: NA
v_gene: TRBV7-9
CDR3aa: CASSLWQGGNNEQFF
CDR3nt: TGTGCCAGCAGCCTGTGGCAGGGGGGCAACAATGAGCAGTTCTTC

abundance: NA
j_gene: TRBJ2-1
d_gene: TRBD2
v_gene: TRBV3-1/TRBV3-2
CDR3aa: CASSQLERGAWDEQFF
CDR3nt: TGTGCCAGCAGCCAATTAGAGCGGGGGGCCTGGGATGAGCAGTTCTTC

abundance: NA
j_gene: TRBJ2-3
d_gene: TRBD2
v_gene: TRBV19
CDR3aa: CASKPGTSGTDTQYF
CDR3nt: TGTGCCAGTAAACCCGGGACTAGCGGCACAGATACGCAGTATTTT

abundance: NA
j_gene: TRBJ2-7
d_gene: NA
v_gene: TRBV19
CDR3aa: CASAQDGFYEQYF
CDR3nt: TGTGCCAGCGCTCAGGACGGATTCTACGAGCAGTACTTC

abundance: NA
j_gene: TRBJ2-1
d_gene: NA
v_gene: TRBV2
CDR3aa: CASSYFDEQFF
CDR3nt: TGTGCCAGCAGTTACTTCGATGAGCAGTTCTTC

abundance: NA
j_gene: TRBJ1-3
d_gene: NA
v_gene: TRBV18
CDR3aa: CASSPPGPISGNTIYF
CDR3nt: TGTGCCAGCTCTCCCCCGGGACCGATCTCTGGAAACACCATATATTTT

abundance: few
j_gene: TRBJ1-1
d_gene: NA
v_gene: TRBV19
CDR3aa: CARLPGKVLTEAFF
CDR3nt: TGTGCCAGACTCCCCGGAAAGGTTTTAACTGAAGCTTTCTTT

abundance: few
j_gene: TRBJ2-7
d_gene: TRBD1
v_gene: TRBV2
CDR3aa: CASSEDRTSYEQYF
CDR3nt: TGTGCCAGCAGTGAGGACAGGACCTCCTACGAGCAGTACTTC

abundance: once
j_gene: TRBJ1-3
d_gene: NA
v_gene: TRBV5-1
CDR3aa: CASSTATTDGNTIYF
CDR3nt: TGCGCCAGCAGCACGGCCACTACGGATGGAAACACCATATATTTT

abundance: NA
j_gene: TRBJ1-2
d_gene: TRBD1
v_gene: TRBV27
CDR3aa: CASSSPGQGKNGYTF
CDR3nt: TGTGCCAGCAGTTCCCCGGGACAGGGAAAGAATGGCTACACCTTC

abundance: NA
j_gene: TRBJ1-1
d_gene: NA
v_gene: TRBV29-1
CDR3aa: CSAQRGGNTEAFF
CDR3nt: TGCAGCGCTCAAAGGGGTGGGAACACTGAAGCTTTCTTT

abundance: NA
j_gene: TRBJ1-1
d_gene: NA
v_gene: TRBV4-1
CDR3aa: CASRASGHRSEAFF
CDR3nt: TGCGCCAGCAGAGCGTCGGGGCACAGGTCAGAAGCTTTCTTT

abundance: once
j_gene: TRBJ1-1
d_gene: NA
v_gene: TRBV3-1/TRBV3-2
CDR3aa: CASSPRLGRLNTEAFF
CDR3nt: TGTGCCAGCAGCCCTAGATTGGGACGTCTGAACACTGAAGCTTTCTTT

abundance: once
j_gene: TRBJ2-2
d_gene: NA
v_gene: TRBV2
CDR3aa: CASSRTANTGELFF
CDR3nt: TGTGCCAGCAGTAGGACGGCCAACACCGGGGAGCTGTTTTTT

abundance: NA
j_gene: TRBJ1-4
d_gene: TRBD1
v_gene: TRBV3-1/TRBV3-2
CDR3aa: CASRPGTGRPANEKLFF
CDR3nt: TGTGCCAGCAGGCCCGGGACAGGGCGTCCGGCTAATGAAAAACTGTTTTTT